What follows are 2 T cell receptor beta chains derived from one specimen sequenced in a study of Ad26.COV2.S vaccination and SARS-CoV-2 variants (dated by TCRdb to the early 2020s). The method behind the library was the immunoSEQ multiplex PCR assay. This immuneACCESS table, as held by TCRdb, lists in-frame sequences with V and J called but not all clones. Of the missing ones, under half trace to an unresolved V gene in checked studies; the others have no known cause. Recorded for this sample are around 450,000 clones; around 89% of them occurred a single time. 3.5% to 4% of the sample is taken by the ten largest. Sample treatment or condition, as interpreted from the label and publication: roughly 18 received Ad26.COV2.S at low or high dose, single or two shots; about 5 received placebo; per-sample allocation not given. For vaccine and placebo recipients, repertoires were sequenced using samples collected on day 63 after the first injection.

Sequencing used peripheral blood, obtained in a trial of Ad26.COV2.S vaccine versus placebo. These receptors all come from a person aged 18-65 years who received the Ad26.COV2.S COVID-19 vaccine or a placebo.

This sequence joins TRBV29-1 and TRBJ1-5; D unclear. The V and J ends lost 4 bases and 0 bases respectively, with 13 bases between them. The CDR3 sequence is 15 residues long. Germline lookup yields CDR1 SQVTM and CDR2 ANQGSEA. CDR3 residues: CSVGDGRYSNQPQHF. CDR3 coding DNA: TGCAGCGTTGGAGACGGACGATATAGCAATCAGCCCCAGCATTTT.

V gene TRBV28 combines with J gene TRBJ2-5; D assignment may be TRBD1 or TRBD2 (5 bases each). This CDR3 is 13 amino acids long. Trimming left V 5 bases short and J 5 bases short, with 12 bases between. The germline V gene encodes CDR1 MDHEN and CDR2 SYDVKM. CDR3 protein: CASSKMGDETQYF. The CDR3 bases are TGTGCCAGCAGTAAGATGGGGGATGAGACCCAGTACTTC.